The source of this T cell receptor beta chain is a study of blood T cell repertoires in COVID-19. In the original processing: Reference gene primer amplification gave estimated nucleated cell counts. Here immunoSEQ multiplex PCR was the method, and the copy in TCRdb shows in-frame clones only, minus some. V, J and clone size were drawn from that table, and D and trimming were deduced from the DNA. The sample carries approximately 160,000 clones, roughly 83% recorded once. V lost 6 bases and J lost 0, with 16 bases in between. This CDR3 is 16 amino acids long. From germline, CDR1 is SNHLY and CDR2 FYNNEI.

This chain joins TRBV2 and TRBJ2-3; D gene uncertain. This clonotype was obtained from a woman older than 75 with active or convalescent COVID-19. Material: peripheral blood. CDR3: CASSLPYTKSTDTQYF. The CDR3 region has the DNA TGTGCCAGCAGCCTCCCTTATACAAAAAGCACAGATACGCAGTATTTT. Full variable domain (remainder filled in from reference TRBV2 and TRBJ2-3): EPEVTQTPSHQVTQMGQEVILRCVPISNHLYFYWYRQILGQKVEFLVSFYNNEISEKSEIFDDQFSVERPDGSNFTLKIRSTKLEDSAMYFCASSLPYTKSTDTQYFGPGTRLTVL.